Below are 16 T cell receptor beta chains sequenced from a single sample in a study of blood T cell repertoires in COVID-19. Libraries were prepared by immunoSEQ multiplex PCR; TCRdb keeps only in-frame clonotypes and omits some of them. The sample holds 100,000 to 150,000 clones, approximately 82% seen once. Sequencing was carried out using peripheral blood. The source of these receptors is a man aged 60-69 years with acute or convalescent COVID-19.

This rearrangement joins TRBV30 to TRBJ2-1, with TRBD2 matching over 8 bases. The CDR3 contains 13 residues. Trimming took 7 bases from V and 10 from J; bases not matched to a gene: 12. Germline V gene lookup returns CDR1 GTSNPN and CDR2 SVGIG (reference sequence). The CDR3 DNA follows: TGTGCCTTTTCAACCGGACTAGCAGAAGAGCAGTTCTTC. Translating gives CAFSTGLAEEQFF.

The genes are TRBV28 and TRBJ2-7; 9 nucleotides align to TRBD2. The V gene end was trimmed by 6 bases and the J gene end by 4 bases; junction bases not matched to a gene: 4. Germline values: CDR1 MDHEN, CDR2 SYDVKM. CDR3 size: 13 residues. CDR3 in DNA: TGTGCCAGCAGGGCGGGAGGGAAGTACGAGCAGTACTTC. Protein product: CASRAGGKYEQYF.

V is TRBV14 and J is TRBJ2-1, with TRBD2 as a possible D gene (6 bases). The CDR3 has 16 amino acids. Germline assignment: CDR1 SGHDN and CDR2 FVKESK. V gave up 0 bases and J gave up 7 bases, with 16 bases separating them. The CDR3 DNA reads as TGTGCCAGCAGCCAAGAGGGGGGAGTCCCGTATAATGAGCAGTTCTTC. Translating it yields CASSQEGGVPYNEQFF.

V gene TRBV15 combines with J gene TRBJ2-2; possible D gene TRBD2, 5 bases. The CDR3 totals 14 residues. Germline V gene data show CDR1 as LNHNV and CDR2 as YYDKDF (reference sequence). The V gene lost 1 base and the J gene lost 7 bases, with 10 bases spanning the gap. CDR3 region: CATSRASGFGELFF. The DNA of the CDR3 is TGTGCCACCAGCAGAGCGTCGGGATTCGGGGAGCTGTTTTTT.

The CDR3 DNA is TGTGCCAGCAGCTTCCCCCCGGGACAGGATAACTATGGCTACACCTTC. As protein: CASSFPPGQDNYGYTF. The V and J genes are TRBV5-4 and TRBJ1-2; 8 bases agree with TRBD1. J gave up 1 base and V 2 bases, and 7 bases lay outside the gene matches. Germline V gene lookup returns CDR1 SGHNT and CDR2 YYREEE (reference sequence). The CDR3 totals 16 residues.

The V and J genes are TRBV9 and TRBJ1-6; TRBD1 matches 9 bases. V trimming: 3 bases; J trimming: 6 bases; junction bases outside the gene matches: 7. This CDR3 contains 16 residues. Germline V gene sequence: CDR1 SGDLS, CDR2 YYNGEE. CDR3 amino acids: CASSADSDRGNSPLHF. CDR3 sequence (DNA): TGTGCCAGCAGCGCCGATTCGGACAGGGGTAATTCACCCCTCCACTTT.

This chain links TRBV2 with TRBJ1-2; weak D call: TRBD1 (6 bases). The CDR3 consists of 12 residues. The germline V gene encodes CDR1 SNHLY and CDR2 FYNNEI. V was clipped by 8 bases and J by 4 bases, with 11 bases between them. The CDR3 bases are TGTGCCAGCCGAGGACAGATCTATGGCTACACCTTC. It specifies CASRGQIYGYTF.

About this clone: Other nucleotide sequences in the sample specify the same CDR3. In DNA form, the CDR3 reads TGTGCCAGCAGTCGGGACAGGGGGGGAGAGACCCAGTACTTC. Its protein is CASSRDRGGETQYF. The genes are TRBV2 and TRBJ2-5; 11 nucleotides match TRBD1. The junction had 3 bases not matched to a gene; V was cut back by 5 bases and J by 4 bases. This CDR3 contains 14 residues. Looked up from germline, CDR1 is SNHLY and CDR2 is FYNNEI.

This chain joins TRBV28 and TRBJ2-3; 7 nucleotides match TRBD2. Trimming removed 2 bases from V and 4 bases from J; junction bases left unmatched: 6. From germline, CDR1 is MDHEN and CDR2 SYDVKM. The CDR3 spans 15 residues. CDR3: CASSLGTGGPDTQYF. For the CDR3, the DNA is TGTGCCAGCAGTTTAGGAACGGGAGGACCAGATACGCAGTATTTT.

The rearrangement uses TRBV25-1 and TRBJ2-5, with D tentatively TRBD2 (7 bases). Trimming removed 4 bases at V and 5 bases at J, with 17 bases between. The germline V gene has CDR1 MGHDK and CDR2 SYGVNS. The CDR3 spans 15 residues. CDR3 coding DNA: TGTGCCAGCAGTGGAAAGGGGGGGGCACACGAGACCCAGTACTTC. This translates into CASSGKGGAHETQYF.

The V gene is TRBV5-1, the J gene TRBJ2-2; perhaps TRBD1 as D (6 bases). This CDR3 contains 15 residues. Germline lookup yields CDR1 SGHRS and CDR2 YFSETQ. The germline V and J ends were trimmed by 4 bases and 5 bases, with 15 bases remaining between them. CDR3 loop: CASSKGGERTGELFF. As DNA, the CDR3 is TGCGCCAGCAGCAAAGGGGGAGAGAGAACCGGGGAGCTGTTTTTT.

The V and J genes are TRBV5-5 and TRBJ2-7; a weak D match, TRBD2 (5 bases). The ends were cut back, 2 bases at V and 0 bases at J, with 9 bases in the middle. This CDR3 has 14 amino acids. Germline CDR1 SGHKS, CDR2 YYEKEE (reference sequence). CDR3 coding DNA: TGTGCCAGCAGCTTTTCGGGGAACTCCTACGAGCAGTACTTC. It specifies CASSFSGNSYEQYF.

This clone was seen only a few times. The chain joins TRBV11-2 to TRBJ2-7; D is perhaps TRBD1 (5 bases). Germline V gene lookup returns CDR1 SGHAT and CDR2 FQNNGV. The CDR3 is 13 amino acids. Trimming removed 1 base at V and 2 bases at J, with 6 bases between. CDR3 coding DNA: TGTGCCAGCAGCTTAGCAGGGACCTACGAGCAGTACTTC. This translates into CASSLAGTYEQYF.

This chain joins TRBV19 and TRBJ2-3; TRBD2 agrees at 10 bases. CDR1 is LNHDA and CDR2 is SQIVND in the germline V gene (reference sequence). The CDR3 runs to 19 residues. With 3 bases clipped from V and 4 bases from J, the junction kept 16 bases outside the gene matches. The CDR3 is CASSISTPGLAGVPDTQYF. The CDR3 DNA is TGTGCCAGTAGTATCTCTACCCCCGGGCTAGCGGGAGTACCAGATACGCAGTATTTT.

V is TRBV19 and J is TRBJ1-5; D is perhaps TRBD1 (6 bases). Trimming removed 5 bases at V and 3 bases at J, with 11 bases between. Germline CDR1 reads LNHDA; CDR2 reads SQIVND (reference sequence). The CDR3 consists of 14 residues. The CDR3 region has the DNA TGTGCCAGTAGTTCACACAGGGACAATCAGCCCCAGCATTTT. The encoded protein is CASSSHRDNQPQHF.

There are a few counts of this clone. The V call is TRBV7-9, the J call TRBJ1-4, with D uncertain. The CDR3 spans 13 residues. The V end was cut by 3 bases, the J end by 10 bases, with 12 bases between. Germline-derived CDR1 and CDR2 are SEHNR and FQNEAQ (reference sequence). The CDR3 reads CASSFGLVGKLFF. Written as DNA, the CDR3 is TGTGCCAGCAGCTTCGGGTTGGTGGGAAAACTGTTTTTT. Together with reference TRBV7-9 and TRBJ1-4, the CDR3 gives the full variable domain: DTGVSQNPRHKITKRGQNVTFRCDPISEHNRLYWYRQTLGQGPEFLTYFQNEAQLEKSRLLSDRFSAERPKGSFSTLEIQRTEQGDSAMYLCASSFGLVGKLFFGSGTQLSVL.